Below are 22 T cell receptor beta chains sequenced from a single sample in a study of cytomegalovirus exposure and HLA in healthy donors. PCR involved 60 Vbeta and 13 Jbeta primers. Assay: immunoSEQ multiplex PCR; the TCRdb copy retains only in-frame clones and omits some. The sample has some 180,000 clones; about 9% are singletons. Sequences were obtained from PBMCs. The receptors here all came from a woman aged 25 to 39 in good health and CMV-seropositive.

The chain is built from TRBV27 and TRBJ2-1; maybe TRBD2 (5 bases). The germline V gene has CDR1 MNHEY and CDR2 SMNVEV (reference sequence). V was cut by 4 bases and J by 2 bases, with 21 bases left in between. The CDR3 is 18 residues long. The CDR3 loop reads CASSSPSLRAAPYNEQFF. The CDR3 region has the DNA TGTGCCAGCAGTTCTCCATCATTGAGGGCTGCTCCCTACAATGAGCAGTTCTTC.

This chain uses TRBV4-1 with TRBJ2-5; 7 bases line up with TRBD2. The DNA end favors TRBJ2-7, so the J call may be wrong. CDR1 is MGHRA, CDR2 YSYEKL, per germline. This CDR3 region has 16 residues. The CDR3 reads CASSQEISGFSYEQYF. As DNA, the CDR3 is TGCGCCAGCAGCCAAGAGATTAGCGGGTTCTCCTACGAGCAGTACTTC.

This chain joins TRBV6-6 and TRBJ2-5, with a weak D call TRBD2 (6 bases). Germline CDR1 and CDR2: MNHNY and SVGAGI (reference sequence). Trimming left V 2 bases short and J 3 bases short, with 10 bases between. There are 14 residues in the CDR3. Written as DNA, the CDR3 is TGTGCCAGCAGTTACGGGTCGGGAGAAGAGACCCAGTACTTC. Amino acid sequence: CASSYGSGEETQYF.

The CDR3 is CASSPTGTSNTGELFF. The CDR3 region has the DNA TGTGCCAGCAGCCCTACGGGGACTAGCAACACCGGGGAGCTGTTTTTT. The chain carries TRBV6-6 and TRBJ2-2; the match to TRBD2 covers 9 bases. The V gene's germline CDR1 is MNHNY and CDR2 SVGAGI (reference sequence). V lost 6 bases to trimming and J lost 2 bases; unmatched junction nucleotides: 7. This CDR3 has 16 residues.

In its sample, this clone was seen a few times. CDR3 nucleotide sequence: TGTGCCAGCAGCGGGGGACTAGCGGGAGCAGGGCAGTTCTTC. As protein: CASSGGLAGAGQFF. The chain carries TRBV9 and TRBJ2-1, with 14 nucleotides matching TRBD2. The CDR3 length is 14 residues. Germline CDR1 and CDR2: SGDLS and YYNGEE. V lost 3 bases, J lost 12 bases, and 5 bases stayed unmatched.

This sequence joins TRBV2 and TRBJ1-2; the D is unclear. V was pared by 7 bases and J by 3 bases, with 15 bases between. This CDR3 spans 14 amino acids. Germline V CDR1 and CDR2: SNHLY, FYNNEI. CDR3 amino acids: CASKRAEEDYGYTF. DNA of the CDR3: TGTGCCAGCAAGAGGGCAGAGGAGGACTATGGCTACACCTTC. Variable domain in full (rest from reference TRBV2 and TRBJ1-2): EPEVTQTPSHQVTQMGQEVILRCVPISNHLYFYWYRQILGQKVEFLVSFYNNEISEKSEIFDDQFSVERPDGSNFTLKIRSTKLEDSAMYFCASKRAEEDYGYTFGSGTRLTVV.

Here the CDR3 reads CASSFPGTGFATNEKLFF. CDR3 DNA: TGTGCCAGCAGCTTCCCCGGGACAGGGTTCGCAACTAATGAAAAACTGTTTTTT. The chain couples TRBV7-9 to TRBJ1-4, with 9 bases lining up with TRBD1. This CDR3 spans 18 amino acids. Germline CDR1 reads SEHNR; CDR2 reads FQNEAQ (reference sequence). After removal of 3 bases from V and 0 bases from J, the junction contained 8 bases not matched to a gene. The entire variable domain, with the rest obtained from reference TRBV7-9 and TRBJ1-4, is as follows: DTGVSQNPRHKITKRGQNVTFRCDPISEHNRLYWYRQTLGQGPEFLTYFQNEAQLEKSRLLSDRFSAERPKGSFSTLEIQRTEQGDSAMYLCASSFPGTGFATNEKLFFGSGTQLSVL.

The chain has TRBV2 and TRBJ2-5; TRBD2 agrees at 8 bases. The CDR3 runs to 16 residues. V shed 4 bases and J 4 bases; nucleotides not matched to a gene: 11. Germline CDR1 is SNHLY and CDR2 is FYNNEI. CDR3 sequence (DNA): TGTGCCAGCAGTGGGGCACGGGGGGGGTTTCGAGAGACCCAGTACTTC. Its translation: CASSGARGGFRETQYF.

The table lists this clone with a few counts. V usage is TRBV5-4 and J usage is TRBJ2-1, with D perhaps matching TRBD2 (5 bases). The CDR3 totals 13 residues. The V end lost 6 bases, the J end lost 6 bases, and 13 bases lay between the germline ends. Germline V gives CDR1 SGHNT, CDR2 YYREEE (reference sequence). DNA of the CDR3: TGTGCCAGCATTCAACGGGGATCCAATGAGCAGTTCTTC. This codes for CASIQRGSNEQFF.

This clone occurred a few times. J is TRBJ2-7 and V is TRBV28; tentative D call: TRBD2 (7 bases). V was clipped by 6 bases and J by 3 bases, with 18 bases between them. Germline V lookup: CDR1 MDHEN, CDR2 SYDVKM. There are 15 residues in the CDR3. This chain's CDR3 is CASSPRGGGGYEQYF. The CDR3 nucleotides read TGTGCCAGCAGCCCACGCGGGGGAGGGGGCTACGAGCAGTACTTC.

In its sample, this clone was seen a few times. CDR3 in amino acids: CASSVVQLAGNTGELFF. CDR3 DNA sequence: TGTGCCAGCAGCGTAGTGCAACTAGCGGGTAACACCGGGGAGCTGTTTTTT. This chain links TRBV9 with TRBJ2-2; 9 bases are shared with TRBD2. The CDR3 has 17 amino acids. The germline V gene encodes CDR1 SGDLS and CDR2 YYNGEE. Trimming cost V 0 bases and J 2 bases; bases outside gene matches: 5.

In this sample, this clone turned up a few times. V is TRBV6-5 and J is TRBJ2-7; 7 bases fit TRBD2. This CDR3 is built from 16 residues. J was trimmed by 2 bases and V by 2 bases; bases with no gene match: 9. Germline-derived CDR1 and CDR2 are MNHEY and SVGAGI. This CDR3 reads CASSYGGGSTAYEQYF. As DNA, the CDR3 is TGTGCCAGCAGTTACGGCGGCGGGAGTACCGCCTACGAGCAGTACTTC.

The V gene is TRBV27, the J gene TRBJ2-5; TRBD1 agrees at 11 bases. The J segment lost 3 bases and the V segment lost 3 bases, leaving 9 bases of the junction unmatched. The CDR3 contains 17 residues. Germline V gives CDR1 MNHEY, CDR2 SMNVEV (reference sequence). The CDR3 region has the DNA TGTGCCAGCAGTTTCATCCCGGGACAGGGGGGAGAAGAGACCCAGTACTTC. Translating it yields CASSFIPGQGGEETQYF.

The chain joins TRBV5-1 to TRBJ2-3; D may be TRBD2 (5 bases). Germline V gene sequence: CDR1 SGHRS, CDR2 YFSETQ. The CDR3 loop spans 21 amino acids. The V end was cut by 0 bases, the J end by 5 bases, with 31 bases between. The CDR3 region is CASSLDREGLEIQIPVDTQYF. DNA for the CDR3: TGCGCCAGCAGCTTGGATCGTGAGGGTTTGGAAATCCAAATACCGGTAGATACGCAGTATTTT.

This sequence joins TRBV11-2 and TRBJ2-7; 9 bases match TRBD2. Germline values: CDR1 SGHAT, CDR2 FQNNGV. The CDR3 has 15 amino acids. V lost 3 bases to trimming and J lost 2 bases; unmatched junction nucleotides: 5. CDR3 nucleotide sequence: TGTGCCAGCAGCTTTAATAGCGGGAGTCCCTACGAGCAGTACTTC. It codes for CASSFNSGSPYEQYF.

In its sample, this clone was seen a few times. The chain has TRBV6-1 and TRBJ2-1; the D is unclear. Trimming shortened V by 8 bases and J by 9 bases, and 17 bases separated the two germline ends. The CDR3 spans 13 residues. Germline assignment: CDR1 MNHNS and CDR2 SASEGT. The CDR3 bases are TGTGCCAGCGACCACATTCGAACGGGTGAGCAGTTCTTC. It translates to CASDHIRTGEQFF.

The V gene is TRBV2, the J gene TRBJ1-2; TRBD1 might be the D (5 bases). The V end lost 4 bases, the J end lost 4 bases, and 10 bases lay between the germline ends. This CDR3 has 13 amino acids. Germline lookup yields CDR1 SNHLY and CDR2 FYNNEI. CDR3 in DNA: TGTGCCAGCAGTGTTCGGGGGATCTATGGCTACACCTTC. Its protein is CASSVRGIYGYTF.

The CDR3 loop reads CASSEERVAYNEQFF. The CDR3 region has the DNA TGTGCCAGCAGTGAAGAGCGGGTCGCCTACAATGAGCAGTTCTTC. The chain uses TRBV2 and TRBJ2-1; the D gene is possibly TRBD2 (6 bases). CDR1 SNHLY and CDR2 FYNNEI come from the germline V gene. The V end was cut by 1 base, the J end by 2 bases, with 9 bases between. The CDR3 covers 15 residues.

Only a few counts were recorded for this clone. V gene TRBV5-1 combines with J gene TRBJ2-7; D is ambiguous. V dropped 4 bases and J dropped 0 bases, with 5 bases sitting between them. The CDR3 runs 12 residues. Germline V gene data show CDR1 as SGHRS and CDR2 as YFSETQ. The CDR3 DNA is TGCGCCAGCAGCCCCAGCTCCTACGAGCAGTACTTC. Translating it yields CASSPSSYEQYF. Complete variable domain (other parts from reference TRBV5-1 and TRBJ2-7): KAGVTQTPRYLIKTRGQQVTLSCSPISGHRSVSWYQQTPGQGLQFLFEYFSETQRNKGNFPGRFSGRQFSNSRSEMNVSTLELGDSALYLCASSPSSYEQYFGPGTRLTVT.

This clone was counted only a few times. The J gene is TRBJ1-1, the V gene TRBV5-4; D may be TRBD1 (6 bases). Germline V lookup: CDR1 SGHNT, CDR2 YYREEE (reference sequence). Trimming removed 1 base from V and 4 bases from J, with 11 bases in between. CDR3 length equals 14 residues. The CDR3 DNA follows: TGTGCCAGCAGCTTGAATCAGGGGACCACTGAAGCTTTCTTT. Translation gives CASSLNQGTTEAFF.

The genes are TRBV7-9 and TRBJ1-1; D is possibly TRBD1 (6 bases). Trimming removed 6 bases at V and 3 bases at J, with 17 bases between. The CDR3 loop spans 15 amino acids. CDR1 is SEHNR and CDR2 is FQNEAQ in the germline V gene (reference sequence). The chain's CDR3 is CASRPEQGLDTEAFF. The CDR3 DNA sequence: TGTGCCAGCAGACCTGAACAGGGTCTGGACACTGAAGCTTTCTTT.

The V call is TRBV27, the J call TRBJ1-2, with TRBD1 as a possible D gene (6 bases). The CDR3 spans 16 residues. CDR1 is MNHEY and CDR2 is SMNVEV in the germline V gene (reference sequence). Trimming took 6 bases from V and 6 from J, leaving 23 bases between them. Here the CDR3 DNA reads TGTGCCAGCAGCATAAGTAAATCCGGGACACGAGATGGCTACACCTTC. Translated, it gives CASSISKSGTRDGYTF.